Presented here are 25 T cell receptor beta chains from one specimen sequenced in a study of blood T cell dynamics during melanoma immunotherapy (dated by TCRdb to the early 2020s). In light of the paper, this sample's time point label describes: pre-treatment baseline. The library was obtained by the immunoSEQ multiplex PCR assay. The table comes from immuneACCESS by way of TCRdb, which keeps in-frame sequences with V and J called. Part of the clones is missing from these tables; in studies checked, under half for an unresolved V gene and the rest for unknown reasons. Recorded for this sample are 6,200 or so clones; approximately 88% of them occurred a single time. 36% of the sample lies in the top ten. The sample here was blood, taken from a patient treated with checkpoint blockade. Receptors originate from a human donor with melanoma. Some clones in this sample may be carry-over from other donors' samples.

This clone was picked up a small number of times. The chain recombines TRBV6-6 with TRBJ2-7, with D tentatively TRBD1 or TRBD2 (6 bases each). V was cut by 8 bases and J by 2 bases, with 19 bases left in between. This CDR3 is built from 15 residues. From germline, CDR1 is MNHNY and CDR2 SVGAGI (reference sequence). The CDR3 here is CASGTLAGLPYEQYF. CDR3 nucleotide sequence: TGTGCCAGCGGGACATTGGCGGGGCTTCCCTACGAGCAGTACTTC.

The chain recombines TRBV19 with TRBJ1-4; TRBD1 might be the D (5 bases). This CDR3 spans 14 amino acids. V lost 4 bases and J 6 bases, leaving 12 bases between the germline ends. CDR1 and CDR2 (germline): LNHDA, SQIVND (reference sequence). CDR3 sequence reads: CASSKTGTDEKLFF. CDR3 nucleotide sequence: TGTGCCAGTAGTAAAACCGGGACGGATGAAAAACTGTTTTTT. Full variable domain (outside the CDR3, taken from reference TRBV19 and TRBJ1-4): DGGITQSPKYLFRKEGQNVTLSCEQNLNHDAMYWYRQDPGQGLRLIYYSQIVNDFQKGDIAEGYSVSREKKESFPLTVTSAQKNPTAFYLCASSKTGTDEKLFFGSGTQLSVL.

The CDR3 DNA sequence: TGTGCCAGTAGTATGACCGGGACAGGGAGATTGGCTGAGCAGTTCTTC. The encoded protein is CASSMTGTGRLAEQFF. The rearrangement uses TRBV19 and TRBJ2-1, with TRBD1 identical over 9 bases. This CDR3 spans 16 amino acids. The V and J ends lost 3 bases and 9 bases, in that order; junction bases with no gene match: 12. Germline CDR1 LNHDA, CDR2 SQIVND (reference sequence). Drawing the rest from reference TRBV19 and TRBJ2-1, the complete variable domain is DGGITQSPKYLFRKEGQNVTLSCEQNLNHDAMYWYRQDPGQGLRLIYYSQIVNDFQKGDIAEGYSVSREKKESFPLTVTSAQKNPTAFYLCASSMTGTGRLAEQFFGPGTRLTVL.

This clone was seen a handful of times. This chain connects TRBV5-1 to TRBJ1-3; D is unclear. The CDR3 spans 14 residues. V lost 0 bases and J 0 bases, leaving 4 bases between the germline ends. Germline V gene data show CDR1 as SGHRS and CDR2 as YFSETQ. The CDR3 sequence: CASSLESSGNTIYF. The CDR3 DNA reads TGCGCCAGCAGCTTGGAGAGCTCTGGAAACACCATATATTTT.

The chain uses TRBV7-9 and TRBJ2-7; D gene unclear. CDR1 SEHNR and CDR2 FQNEAQ come from the germline V gene (reference sequence). The CDR3 covers 12 residues. Trimming removed 3 bases at V and 7 bases at J, with 10 bases between. The CDR3: CASSFTADEQYF. DNA of the CDR3: TGTGCCAGCAGCTTCACGGCGGATGAGCAGTACTTC.

V gene TRBV19 combines with J gene TRBJ2-7; 8 nucleotides line up with TRBD1. After removal of 0 bases from V and 3 bases from J, the junction contained 10 bases not matched to a gene. From germline, CDR1 is LNHDA and CDR2 SQIVND (reference sequence). The CDR3 contains 17 residues. The CDR3 region has the DNA TGTGCCAGTAGTATAGATCTCCCCTGGACAGGGAACTACGAGCAGTACTTC. This gives the protein CASSIDLPWTGNYEQYF.

The rearrangement joins TRBV23-1 to TRBJ2-1; 15 nucleotides match TRBD2. TRBV23-1 is given ORF status, its function remaining uncertain. The CDR3 is 17 amino acids. V shed 3 bases and J 8 bases; nucleotides not matched to a gene: 8. CDR3: CASSQGGLAGGNYEQFF. In nucleotides, the CDR3 is TGCGCCAGCAGTCAGGGTGGACTAGCGGGAGGGAACTATGAGCAGTTCTTC.

J is TRBJ2-3 and V is TRBV30; D is undetermined. V was cut by 1 base and J by 5 bases, with 10 bases left in between. CDR1 and CDR2 (germline): GTSNPN, SVGIG (reference sequence). This CDR3 has 13 amino acids. CDR3 sequence reads: CAWSGLWGDTQYF. CDR3 nucleotide sequence: TGTGCCTGGAGTGGTTTATGGGGAGATACGCAGTATTTT.

This rearrangement joins TRBV5-4 to TRBJ2-2, with TRBD1 matching over 9 bases. The CDR3 has 15 amino acids. Trimming at V came to 2 bases and at J to 3 bases, leaving 2 bases not matched to a gene. Looked up from germline, CDR1 is SGHNT and CDR2 is YYREEE (reference sequence). CDR3 nucleotides: TGTGCCAGCAGCTTCCGACAGGGGGACACCGGGGAGCTGTTTTTT. It encodes CASSFRQGDTGELFF.

The chain recombines TRBV27 with TRBJ1-3, with D perhaps TRBD1 (5 bases). The V gene lost 2 bases and the J gene lost 4 bases, with 15 bases spanning the gap. The germline V gene encodes CDR1 MNHEY and CDR2 SMNVEV (reference sequence). The CDR3 spans 16 residues. CDR3 region: CASSLNWGTPGNTIYF. The CDR3 nucleotides are TGTGCCAGCAGTTTAAATTGGGGGACTCCAGGAAACACCATATATTTT.

This chain connects TRBV6-1 to TRBJ2-7; 8 positions match TRBD2. This CDR3 contains 16 residues. Losses at the gene ends were 4 bases for V and 1 base for J; bases not matched to a gene: 9. Looked up from germline, CDR1 is MNHNS and CDR2 is SASEGT. DNA for the CDR3: TGTGCCAGCAGTGCCCGCGGTATAGCGGGGTCCTACGAGCAGTACTTC. It translates to CASSARGIAGSYEQYF.

The rearrangement links TRBV5-4 to TRBJ1-6; no reliable D call. CDR1 is SGHNT, CDR2 YYREEE, per germline (reference sequence). V dropped 2 bases and J dropped 5 bases, with 17 bases sitting between them. The CDR3 is 17 amino acids. Here the CDR3 reads CASSFKTTVLHNSPLHF. The CDR3 DNA follows: TGTGCCAGCAGCTTTAAGACGACGGTTCTCCATAATTCACCCCTCCACTTT.

The rearrangement uses TRBV18 and TRBJ2-2, with 8 bases matching TRBD1. Losses at the gene ends were 6 bases for V and 5 bases for J; bases not matched to a gene: 11. Per germline, CDR1 KGHSH and CDR2 LQKENI. The CDR3 has 16 residues. CDR3 nucleotide sequence: TGTGCCAGCTCCCCCGAGGGGACAGGAGGGACCGGGGAGCTGTTTTTT. It specifies CASSPEGTGGTGELFF.

The rearrangement links TRBV5-1 to TRBJ2-5; tentatively, D is TRBD2 (6 bases). The tail of the sequence fits TRBJ2-7 better, so the J call may be wrong. CDR3 size: 15 residues. CDR1 is SGHRS, CDR2 YFSETQ, per germline. The chain's CDR3 is CASRPTGTWISEQYF. DNA of the CDR3: TGCGCCAGCAGACCAACCGGGACTTGGATCAGCGAGCAGTACTTC.

The chain recombines TRBV19 with TRBJ1-4; TRBD1 is a possible D gene (5 bases). CDR1 is LNHDA, CDR2 SQIVND, per germline (reference sequence). This CDR3 has 14 amino acids. Trimming removed 4 bases at V and 8 bases at J, with 14 bases between. The CDR3 DNA is TGTGCCAGTAGTAGAAGACTAGAGGGGGAAAAACTGTTTTTT. It translates to CASSRRLEGEKLFF.

J is TRBJ2-3 and V is TRBV7-8; unclear D gene. The CDR3 is 12 amino acids. The V end lost 4 bases, the J end lost 5 bases, and 7 bases lay between the germline ends. CDR1 and CDR2 (germline): SGHVS, FQNEAQ. CDR3 protein: CASSSSRDTQYF. CDR3 DNA sequence: TGTGCCAGCAGCTCTAGTCGAGATACGCAGTATTTT.

V usage is TRBV7-6 and J usage is TRBJ2-3; 12 positions match TRBD2. V was pared by 4 bases and J by 4 bases, with 9 bases of the junction left unmatched. The CDR3 length is 17 residues. CDR1 and CDR2 from the germline V gene are SGHVS and FNYEAQ. The CDR3 nucleotides are TGTGCCAGCAGCTCAGTTCTAGCGGGAGGGCCCGCAGATACGCAGTATTTT. This translates into CASSSVLAGGPADTQYF.

The chain is built from TRBV9 and TRBJ1-4; D is possibly TRBD1 (5 bases). The CDR3 consists of 14 residues. Deletions cut 7 bases from V and 0 bases from J, with 10 bases between. Germline V lookup: CDR1 SGDLS, CDR2 YYNGEE. CDR3 residues: CASSRDPTNEKLFF. CDR3 coding DNA: TGTGCCAGCTCCCGGGACCCAACTAATGAAAAACTGTTTTTT.

This chain joins TRBV5-6 and TRBJ2-7; D remains unclear. Per germline, CDR1 SGHDT and CDR2 YYEEEE. Trimming took off 0 bases at V and 3 bases at J, with 22 bases between the two ends. CDR3 length: 18 amino acids. In nucleotides, the CDR3 is TGTGCCAGCAGCTTGGTGATGTCCCAGACCGATCCGCTCTACGAGCAGTACTTC. Encoded protein: CASSLVMSQTDPLYEQYF.

This chain links TRBV7-9 with TRBJ2-5; D remains unclear. Germline V gene sequence: CDR1 SEHNR, CDR2 FQNEAQ (reference sequence). The CDR3 spans 12 residues. The V end was cut by 5 bases, the J end by 3 bases, with 7 bases between. The CDR3 protein is CASSPIEETQYF. The CDR3 DNA follows: TGTGCCAGCAGCCCCATTGAAGAGACCCAGTACTTC.

V is TRBV6-1 and J is TRBJ1-1; possible D gene TRBD1, 5 bases. This CDR3 has 16 amino acids. Trimming shortened V by 4 bases and J by 6 bases, and 21 bases separated the two germline ends. Germline V lookup: CDR1 MNHNS, CDR2 SASEGT. Here the CDR3 reads CASSGETGVFLAEAFF. The CDR3 DNA follows: TGTGCCAGCAGTGGGGAGACGGGGGTGTTCTTAGCTGAAGCTTTCTTT.

This sequence joins TRBV28 and TRBJ1-2; D is possibly TRBD1 (6 bases). Trimming cost V 5 bases and J 7 bases, with 17 bases left between them. CDR1 MDHEN and CDR2 SYDVKM come from the germline V gene. CDR3 length equals 14 residues. In DNA form, the CDR3 reads TGTGCCAGCAGTCCCTCGGGGGCGCCGGGTGGCTACACCTTC. The encoded protein is CASSPSGAPGGYTF.

The CDR3 loop reads CASSFSGSYEQYF. CDR3 in DNA: TGTGCCAGCAGTTTTTCCGGGAGTTACGAGCAGTACTTC. This chain links TRBV5-8 with TRBJ2-7; D is possibly TRBD2 (6 bases). The CDR3 loop spans 13 amino acids. Trimming shortened V by 5 bases and J by 4 bases, and 13 bases separated the two germline ends. Germline V CDR1 and CDR2: SGHTS, YDEGEE.

V usage is TRBV9 and J usage is TRBJ1-2; TRBD1 is a possible D gene (5 bases). V was pared by 1 base and J by 5 bases, with 6 bases between. Germline assignment: CDR1 SGDLS and CDR2 YYNGEE. The CDR3 totals 12 residues. Written as DNA, the CDR3 is TGTGCCAGCAGCGTAACAGGATATGGCTACACCTTC. Its translation is CASSVTGYGYTF.

This clone has a handful of counts. The chain carries TRBV5-8 and TRBJ1-1, with D possibly matching TRBD1 (5 bases). Germline CDR1 and CDR2: SGHTS and YDEGEE. The CDR3 has 15 amino acids. Trimming stripped 3 bases from V and 0 bases from J, with 12 bases between. The CDR3 nucleotides read TGTGCCAGCAGCTGGGAAAGACAGTTGAACACTGAAGCTTTCTTT. Its translation: CASSWERQLNTEAFF.